This T cell receptor (beta chain) was profiled in a study of cytomegalovirus exposure and HLA in healthy donors. Study-level results: Sequencing likely caused a cluster of highly shared sequence variants. CMV antigen specificity of three CMV-associated chains was confirmed in vitro. Some V segments could not be told apart, so they were left out, TRBV6-2 and TRBV6-3 among them.

Amplification used 60 Vbeta primers and 13 Jbeta primers. Data came from immunoSEQ multiplex PCR; TCRdb stores just in-frame clones and leaves some out. The table has roughly 100,000 clones, 75% to 85% seen once; the top ten hold 2% to 2.5%. Germline V gene lookup returns CDR1 SGHRS and CDR2 YFSETQ. V lost 6 bases, J lost 6 bases, and 8 bases stayed unmatched. This CDR3 is 13 amino acids long. This clone was counted a few times. The antigen remains undetermined. This TCR was recovered from a man aged 25-45 years in good health and CMV-seronegative. The V call is TRBV5-1, the J call TRBJ2-7, with TRBD2 matching 8 bases. The specimen sequenced was PBMCs. As DNA, the CDR3 is TGCGCCAGCACCAGCGGGAGCCGGGGCGAGCAGTACTTC. It codes for CASTSGSRGEQYF.